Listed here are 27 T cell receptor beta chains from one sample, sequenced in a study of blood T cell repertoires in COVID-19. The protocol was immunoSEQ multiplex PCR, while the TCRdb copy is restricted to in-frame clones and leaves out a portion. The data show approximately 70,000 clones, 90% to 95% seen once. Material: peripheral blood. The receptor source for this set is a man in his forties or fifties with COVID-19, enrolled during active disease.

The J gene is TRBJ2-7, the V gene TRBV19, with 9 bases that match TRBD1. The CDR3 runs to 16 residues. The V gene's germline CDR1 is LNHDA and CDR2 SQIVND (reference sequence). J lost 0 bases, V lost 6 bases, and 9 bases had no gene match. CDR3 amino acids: CASSTTGTGPSYEQYF. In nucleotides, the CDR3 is TGTGCCAGTAGCACTACCGGGACAGGGCCCTCCTACGAGCAGTACTTC.

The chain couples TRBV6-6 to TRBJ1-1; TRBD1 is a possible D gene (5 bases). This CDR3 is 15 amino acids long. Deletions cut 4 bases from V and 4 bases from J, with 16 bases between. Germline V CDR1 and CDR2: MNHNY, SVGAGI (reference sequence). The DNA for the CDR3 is TGTGCCAGCAGTTCCCTCCCGGGGGAGGGCACTGAAGCTTTCTTT. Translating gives CASSSLPGEGTEAFF.

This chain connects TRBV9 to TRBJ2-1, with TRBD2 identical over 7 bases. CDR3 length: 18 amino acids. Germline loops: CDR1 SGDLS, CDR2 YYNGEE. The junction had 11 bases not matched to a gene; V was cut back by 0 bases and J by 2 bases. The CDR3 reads CASSVGGSGSPPYNEQFF. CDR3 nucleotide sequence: TGTGCCAGCAGCGTAGGGGGTAGCGGGTCCCCCCCCTACAATGAGCAGTTCTTC.

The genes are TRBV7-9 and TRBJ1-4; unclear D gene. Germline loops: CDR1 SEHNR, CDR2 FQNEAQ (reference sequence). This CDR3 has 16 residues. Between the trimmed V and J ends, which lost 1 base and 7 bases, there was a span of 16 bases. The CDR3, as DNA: TGTGCCAGCAGCTTAGTACCTGGGTTCGGAGTTGAAAAACTGTTTTTT. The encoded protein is CASSLVPGFGVEKLFF.

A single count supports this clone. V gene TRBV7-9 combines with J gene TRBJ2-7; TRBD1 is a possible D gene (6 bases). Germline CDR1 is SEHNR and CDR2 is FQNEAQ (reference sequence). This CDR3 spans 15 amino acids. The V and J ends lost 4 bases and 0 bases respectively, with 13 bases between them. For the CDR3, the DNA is TGTGCCAGCAGCTCCGCCACAGGGATCTCCTACGAGCAGTACTTC. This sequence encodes CASSSATGISYEQYF.

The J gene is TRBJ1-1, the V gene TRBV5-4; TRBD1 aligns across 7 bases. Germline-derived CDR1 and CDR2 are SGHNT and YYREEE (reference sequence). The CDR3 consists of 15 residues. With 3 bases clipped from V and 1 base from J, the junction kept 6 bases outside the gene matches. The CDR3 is CASSSTGSANTEAFF. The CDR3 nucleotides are TGTGCCAGCAGCTCGACAGGGTCGGCGAACACTGAAGCTTTCTTT.

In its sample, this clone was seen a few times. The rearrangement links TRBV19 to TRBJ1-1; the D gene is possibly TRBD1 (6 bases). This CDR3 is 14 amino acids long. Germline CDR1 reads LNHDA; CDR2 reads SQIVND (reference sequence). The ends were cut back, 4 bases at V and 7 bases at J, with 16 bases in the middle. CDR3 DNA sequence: TGTGCCAGTAGTACCGTCGACAGGTATGGTGAAGCTTTCTTT. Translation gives CASSTVDRYGEAFF.

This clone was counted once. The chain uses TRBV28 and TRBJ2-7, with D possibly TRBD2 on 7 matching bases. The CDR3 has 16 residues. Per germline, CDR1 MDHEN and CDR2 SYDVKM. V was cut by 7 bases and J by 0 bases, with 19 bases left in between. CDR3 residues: CASTPSAGDISYEQYF. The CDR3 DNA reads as TGTGCCAGCACCCCCTCGGCGGGGGACATCTCCTACGAGCAGTACTTC. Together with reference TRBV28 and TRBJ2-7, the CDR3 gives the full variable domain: DVKVTQSSRYLVKRTGEKVFLECVQDMDHENMFWYRQDPGLGLRLIYFSYDVKMKEKGDIPEGYSVSREKKERFSLILESASTNQTSMYLCASTPSAGDISYEQYFGPGTRLTVT.

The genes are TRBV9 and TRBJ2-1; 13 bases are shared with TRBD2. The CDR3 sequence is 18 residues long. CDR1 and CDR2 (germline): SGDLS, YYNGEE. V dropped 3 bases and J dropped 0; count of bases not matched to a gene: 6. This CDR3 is CASSATSGRTSSYNEQFF. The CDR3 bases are TGTGCCAGCAGCGCGACTAGCGGGAGGACTAGCTCCTACAATGAGCAGTTCTTC.

The chain's CDR3 is CASSPFYSNQPQHF. For the CDR3, the DNA is TGTGCCAGCTCACCCTTTTATAGCAATCAGCCCCAGCATTTT. The chain couples TRBV18 to TRBJ1-5, with D uncertain. CDR1 is KGHSH and CDR2 is LQKENI in the germline V gene. The CDR3 contains 14 residues. V was shortened by 3 bases and J by 0 bases, with 6 bases between the two germline ends. Drawing the rest from reference TRBV18 and TRBJ1-5, the complete variable domain is NAGVMQNPRHLVRRRGQEARLRCSPMKGHSHVYWYRQLPEEGLKFMVYLQKENIIDESGMPKERFSAEFPKEGPSILRIQQVVRGDSAAYFCASSPFYSNQPQHFGDGTRLSIL.

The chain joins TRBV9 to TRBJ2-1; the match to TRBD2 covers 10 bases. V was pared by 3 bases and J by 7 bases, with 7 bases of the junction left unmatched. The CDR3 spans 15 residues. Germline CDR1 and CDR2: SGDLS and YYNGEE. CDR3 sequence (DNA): TGTGCCAGCAGCGGGGCTAGCGGGGGTCTTAATGAGCAGTTCTTC. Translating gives CASSGASGGLNEQFF.

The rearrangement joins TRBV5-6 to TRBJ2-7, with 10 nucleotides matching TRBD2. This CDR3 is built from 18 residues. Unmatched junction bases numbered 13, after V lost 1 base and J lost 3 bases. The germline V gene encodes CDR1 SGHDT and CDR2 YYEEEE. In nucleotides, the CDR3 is TGTGCCAGCAGCTTGAAGCGGTTTCTAGCGGGAGTCCTCTACGAGCAGTACGTC. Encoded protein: CASSLKRFLAGVLYEQYV.

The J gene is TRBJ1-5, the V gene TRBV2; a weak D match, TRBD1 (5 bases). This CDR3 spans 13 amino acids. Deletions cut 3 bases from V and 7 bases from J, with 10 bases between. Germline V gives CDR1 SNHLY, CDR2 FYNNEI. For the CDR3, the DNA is TGTGCCAGCAGTGATCAGGGAAACCAGCCCCAGCATTTT. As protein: CASSDQGNQPQHF.

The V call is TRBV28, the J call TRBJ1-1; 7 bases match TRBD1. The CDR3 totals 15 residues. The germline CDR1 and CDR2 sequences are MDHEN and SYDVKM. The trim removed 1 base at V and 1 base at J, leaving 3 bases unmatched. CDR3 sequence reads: CASSLSGGPNTEAFF. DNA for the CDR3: TGTGCCAGCAGTTTATCAGGGGGGCCGAACACTGAAGCTTTCTTT.

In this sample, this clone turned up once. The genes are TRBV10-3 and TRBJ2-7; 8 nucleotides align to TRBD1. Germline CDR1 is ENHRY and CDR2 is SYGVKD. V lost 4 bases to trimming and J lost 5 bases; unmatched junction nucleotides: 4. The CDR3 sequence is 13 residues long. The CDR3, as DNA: TGTGCCATCAGTGCTACGGACAGGGACGAGCAGTACTTC. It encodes CAISATDRDEQYF.

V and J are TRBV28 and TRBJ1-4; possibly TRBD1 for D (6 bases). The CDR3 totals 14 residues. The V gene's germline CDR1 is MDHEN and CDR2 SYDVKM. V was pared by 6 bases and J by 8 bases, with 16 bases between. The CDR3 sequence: CASSSTGNGEKLFF. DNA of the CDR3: TGTGCCAGCAGCTCAACAGGGAATGGCGAAAAACTGTTTTTT.

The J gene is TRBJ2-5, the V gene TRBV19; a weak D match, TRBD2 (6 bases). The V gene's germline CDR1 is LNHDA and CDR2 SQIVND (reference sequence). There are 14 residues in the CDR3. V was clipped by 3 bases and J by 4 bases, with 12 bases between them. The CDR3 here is CASSIAGTGETQYF. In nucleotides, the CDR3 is TGTGCCAGTAGTATCGCGGGGACTGGAGAGACCCAGTACTTC.

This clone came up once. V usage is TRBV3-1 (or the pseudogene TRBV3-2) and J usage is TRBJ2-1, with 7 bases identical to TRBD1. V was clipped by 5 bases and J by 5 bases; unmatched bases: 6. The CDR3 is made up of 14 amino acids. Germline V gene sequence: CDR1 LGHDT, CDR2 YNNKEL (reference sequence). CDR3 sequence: CASSRGGQDNEQFF. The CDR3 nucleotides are TGTGCCAGCAGCAGAGGGGGCCAGGACAATGAGCAGTTCTTC.

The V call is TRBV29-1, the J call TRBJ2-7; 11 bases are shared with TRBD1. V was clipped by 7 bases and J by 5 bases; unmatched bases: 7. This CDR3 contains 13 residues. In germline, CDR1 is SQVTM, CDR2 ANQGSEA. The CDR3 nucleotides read TGCAGCGCAGAAGGACAGGGGGCAAACGAGCAGTACTTC. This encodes CSAEGQGANEQYF.

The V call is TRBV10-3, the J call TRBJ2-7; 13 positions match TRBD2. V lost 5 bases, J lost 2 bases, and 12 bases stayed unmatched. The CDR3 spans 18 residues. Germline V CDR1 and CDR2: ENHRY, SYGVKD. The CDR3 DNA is TGTGCCATCAGTAAAGGACTAGCGGGAGCCTCTGGGGCCTACGAGCAGTACTTC. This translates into CAISKGLAGASGAYEQYF.

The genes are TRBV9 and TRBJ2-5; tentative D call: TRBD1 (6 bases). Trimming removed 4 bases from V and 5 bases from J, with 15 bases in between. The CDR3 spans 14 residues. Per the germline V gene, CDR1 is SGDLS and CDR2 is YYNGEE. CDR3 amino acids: CASSKSGTRETQYF. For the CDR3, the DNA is TGTGCCAGCAGCAAATCCGGGACACGGGAGACCCAGTACTTC.

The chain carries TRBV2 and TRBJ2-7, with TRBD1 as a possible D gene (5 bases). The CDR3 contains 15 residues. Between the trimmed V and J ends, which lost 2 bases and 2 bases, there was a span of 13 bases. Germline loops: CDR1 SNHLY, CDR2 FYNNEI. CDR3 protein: CASSESAGIPYEQYV. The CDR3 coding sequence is TGTGCCAGCAGTGAATCGGCAGGGATCCCCTACGAGCAGTACGTC.

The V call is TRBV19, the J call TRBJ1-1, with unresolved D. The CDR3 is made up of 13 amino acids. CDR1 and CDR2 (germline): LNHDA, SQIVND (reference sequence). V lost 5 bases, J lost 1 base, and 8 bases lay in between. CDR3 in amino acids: CASSSTGNTEAFF. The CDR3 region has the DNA TGTGCCAGTAGTTCGACTGGGAACACTGAAGCTTTCTTT.

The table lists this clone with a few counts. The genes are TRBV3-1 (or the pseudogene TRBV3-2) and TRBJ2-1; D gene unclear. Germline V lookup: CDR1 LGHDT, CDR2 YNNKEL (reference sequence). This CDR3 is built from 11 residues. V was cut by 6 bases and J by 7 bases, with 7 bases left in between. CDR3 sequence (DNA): TGTGCCAGCAGTACGGTAAATGAGCAGTTCTTC. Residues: CASSTVNEQFF.

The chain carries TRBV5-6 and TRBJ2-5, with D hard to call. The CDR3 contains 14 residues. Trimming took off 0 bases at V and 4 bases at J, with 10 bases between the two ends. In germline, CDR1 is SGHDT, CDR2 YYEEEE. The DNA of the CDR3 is TGTGCCAGCAGCTTGGGTGCCGGGTTAGAGACCCAGTACTTC. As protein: CASSLGAGLETQYF. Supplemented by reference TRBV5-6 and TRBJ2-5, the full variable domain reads DAGVTQSPTHLIKTRGQQVTLRCSPKSGHDTVSWYQQALGQGPQFIFQYYEEEERQRGNFPDRFSGHQFPNYSSELNVNALLLGDSALYLCASSLGAGLETQYFGPGTRLLVL.

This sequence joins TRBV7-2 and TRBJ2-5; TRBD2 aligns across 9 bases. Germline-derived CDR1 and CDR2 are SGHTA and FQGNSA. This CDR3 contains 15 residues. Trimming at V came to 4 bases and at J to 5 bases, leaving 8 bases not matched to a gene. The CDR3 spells CASSSVSREGETQYF. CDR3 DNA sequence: TGTGCCAGCAGCTCGGTATCGCGGGAGGGCGAGACCCAGTACTTC.

CDR3 sequence: CAISARGGRSGANTGELFF. The CDR3 region has the DNA TGTGCCATCAGTGCCCGGGGGGGGCGAAGCGGCGCGAACACCGGGGAGCTGTTTTTT. The genes are TRBV10-3 and TRBJ2-2; 8 nucleotides agree with TRBD2. Trimming took 4 bases from V and 0 from J; bases not matched to a gene: 13. The CDR3 is 19 amino acids. Germline CDR1 and CDR2: ENHRY and SYGVKD.